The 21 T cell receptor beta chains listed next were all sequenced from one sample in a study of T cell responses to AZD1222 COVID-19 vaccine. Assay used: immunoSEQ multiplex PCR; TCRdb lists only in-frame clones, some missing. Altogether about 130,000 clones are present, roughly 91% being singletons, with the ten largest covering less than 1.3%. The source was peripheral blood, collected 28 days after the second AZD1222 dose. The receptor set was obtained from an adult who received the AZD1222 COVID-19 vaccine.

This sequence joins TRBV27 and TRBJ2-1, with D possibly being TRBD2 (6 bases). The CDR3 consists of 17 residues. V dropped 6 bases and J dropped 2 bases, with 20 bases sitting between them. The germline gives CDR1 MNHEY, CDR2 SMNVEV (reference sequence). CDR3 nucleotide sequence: TGTGCCAGCAGGTCGGGTTTGGGGGGAGACGCCTACAATGAGCAGTTCTTC. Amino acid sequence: CASRSGLGGDAYNEQFF.

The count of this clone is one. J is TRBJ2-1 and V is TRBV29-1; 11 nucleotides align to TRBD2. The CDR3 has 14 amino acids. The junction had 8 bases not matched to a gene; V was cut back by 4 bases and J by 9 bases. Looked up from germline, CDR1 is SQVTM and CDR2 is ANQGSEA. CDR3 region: CSVVVAGGYREQFF. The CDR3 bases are TGCAGCGTTGTTGTAGCGGGAGGGTACCGTGAGCAGTTCTTC.

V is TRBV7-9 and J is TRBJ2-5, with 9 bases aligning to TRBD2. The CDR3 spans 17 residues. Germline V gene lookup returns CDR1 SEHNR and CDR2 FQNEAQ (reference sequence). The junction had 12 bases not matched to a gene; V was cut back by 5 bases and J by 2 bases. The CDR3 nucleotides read TGTGCCAGCAGCCCAGCCCCCGGCCTAGCGGGACAAGAGACCCAGTACTTC. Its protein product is CASSPAPGLAGQETQYF. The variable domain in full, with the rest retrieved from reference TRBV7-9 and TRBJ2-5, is DTGVSQNPRHKITKRGQNVTFRCDPISEHNRLYWYRQTLGQGPEFLTYFQNEAQLEKSRLLSDRFSAERPKGSFSTLEIQRTEQGDSAMYLCASSPAPGLAGQETQYFGPGTRLLVL.

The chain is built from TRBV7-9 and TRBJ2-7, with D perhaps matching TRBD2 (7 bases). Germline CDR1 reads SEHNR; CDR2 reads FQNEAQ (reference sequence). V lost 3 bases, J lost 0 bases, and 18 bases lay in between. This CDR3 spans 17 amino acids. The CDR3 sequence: CASSFSRGAPSSYEQYF. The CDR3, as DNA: TGTGCCAGCAGCTTTAGTCGGGGGGCCCCCTCCTCCTACGAGCAGTACTTC.

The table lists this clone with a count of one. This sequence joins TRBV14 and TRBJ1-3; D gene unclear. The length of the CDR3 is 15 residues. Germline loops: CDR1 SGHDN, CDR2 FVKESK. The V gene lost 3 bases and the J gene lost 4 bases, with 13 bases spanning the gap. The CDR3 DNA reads TGTGCCAGCAGCCATCGAGAAGGCGGGGGAAACACCATATATTTT. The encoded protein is CASSHREGGGNTIYF.

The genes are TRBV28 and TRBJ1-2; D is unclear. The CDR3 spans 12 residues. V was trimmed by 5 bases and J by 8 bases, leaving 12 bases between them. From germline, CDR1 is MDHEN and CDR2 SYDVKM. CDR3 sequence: CASSIAAGGYTF. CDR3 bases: TGTGCCAGCAGTATAGCGGCGGGCGGCTACACCTTC.

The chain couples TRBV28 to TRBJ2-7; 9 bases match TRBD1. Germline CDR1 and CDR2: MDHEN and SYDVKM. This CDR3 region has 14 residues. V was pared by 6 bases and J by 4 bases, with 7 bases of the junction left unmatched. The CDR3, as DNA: TGTGCCAGCAGGGGACCGGGACAGGGATACGAGCAGTACTTC. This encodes CASRGPGQGYEQYF.

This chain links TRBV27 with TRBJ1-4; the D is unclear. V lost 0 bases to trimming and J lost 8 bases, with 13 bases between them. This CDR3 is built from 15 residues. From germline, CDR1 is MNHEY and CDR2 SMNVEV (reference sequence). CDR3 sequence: CASSLSANRAEKLFF. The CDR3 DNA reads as TGTGCCAGCAGTTTATCAGCCAACCGGGCGGAAAAACTGTTTTTT.

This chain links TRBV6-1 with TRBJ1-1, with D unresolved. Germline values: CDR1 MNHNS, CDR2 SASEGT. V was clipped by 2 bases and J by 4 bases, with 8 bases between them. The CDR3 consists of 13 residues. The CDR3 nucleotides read TGTGCCAGCAGTGAACTTCTCGGCACTGAAGCTTTCTTT. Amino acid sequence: CASSELLGTEAFF.

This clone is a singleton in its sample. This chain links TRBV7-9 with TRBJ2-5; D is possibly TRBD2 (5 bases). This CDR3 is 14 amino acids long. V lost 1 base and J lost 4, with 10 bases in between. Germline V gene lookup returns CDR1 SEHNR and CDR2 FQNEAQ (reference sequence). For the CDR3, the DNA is TGTGCCAGCAGCTTAGTAGCGATTCCAGAGACCCAGTACTTC. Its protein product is CASSLVAIPETQYF.

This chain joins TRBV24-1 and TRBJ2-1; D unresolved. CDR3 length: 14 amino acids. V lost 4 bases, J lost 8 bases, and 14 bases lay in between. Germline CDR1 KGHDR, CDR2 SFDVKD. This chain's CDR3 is CATSDILVSHEQFF. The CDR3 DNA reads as TGTGCCACCAGTGACATCCTAGTCTCCCATGAGCAGTTCTTC.

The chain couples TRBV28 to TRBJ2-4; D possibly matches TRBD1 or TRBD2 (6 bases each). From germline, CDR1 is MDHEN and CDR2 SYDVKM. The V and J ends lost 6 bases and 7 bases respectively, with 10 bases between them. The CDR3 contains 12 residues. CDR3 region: CASSVGGNIQYF. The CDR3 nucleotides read TGTGCCAGCAGCGTAGGGGGGAACATTCAGTACTTC.

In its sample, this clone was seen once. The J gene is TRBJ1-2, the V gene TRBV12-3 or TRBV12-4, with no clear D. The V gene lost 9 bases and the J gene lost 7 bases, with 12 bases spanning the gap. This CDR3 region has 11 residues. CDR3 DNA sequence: TGTGCCAGTGGTAGTGGTAGTGGCTACACCTTC. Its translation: CASGSGSGYTF.

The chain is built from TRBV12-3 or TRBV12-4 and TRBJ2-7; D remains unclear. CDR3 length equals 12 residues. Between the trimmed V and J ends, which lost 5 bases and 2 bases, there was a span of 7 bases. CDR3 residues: CASSNPTYEQYF. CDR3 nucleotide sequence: TGTGCCAGCAGTAACCCGACCTACGAGCAGTACTTC.

CDR3 nucleotides: TGTGCCAGCAGGATGGGACAGTCTAATTCACCCCTCCACTTT. This sequence encodes CASRMGQSNSPLHF. This chain uses TRBV2 with TRBJ1-6, with 7 bases matching TRBD1. Germline V lookup: CDR1 SNHLY, CDR2 FYNNEI. This CDR3 comprises 14 residues. Unmatched junction bases numbered 5, after V lost 6 bases and J lost 6 bases.

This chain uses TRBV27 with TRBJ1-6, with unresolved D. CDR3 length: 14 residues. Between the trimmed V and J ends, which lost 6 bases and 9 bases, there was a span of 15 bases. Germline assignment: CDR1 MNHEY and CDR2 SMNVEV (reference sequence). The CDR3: CASREPTYGSPLHF. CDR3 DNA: TGTGCCAGCAGAGAACCCACGTATGGTTCACCCCTCCACTTT.

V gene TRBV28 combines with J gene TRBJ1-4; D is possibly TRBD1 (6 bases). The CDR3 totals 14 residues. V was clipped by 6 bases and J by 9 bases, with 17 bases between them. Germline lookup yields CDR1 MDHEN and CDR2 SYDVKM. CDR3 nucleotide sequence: TGTGCCAGCAGCCCACGACAGGAGGGTAAAAAACTGTTTTTT. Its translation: CASSPRQEGKKLFF. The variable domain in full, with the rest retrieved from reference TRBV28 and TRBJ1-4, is DVKVTQSSRYLVKRTGEKVFLECVQDMDHENMFWYRQDPGLGLRLIYFSYDVKMKEKGDIPEGYSVSREKKERFSLILESASTNQTSMYLCASSPRQEGKKLFFGSGTQLSVL.

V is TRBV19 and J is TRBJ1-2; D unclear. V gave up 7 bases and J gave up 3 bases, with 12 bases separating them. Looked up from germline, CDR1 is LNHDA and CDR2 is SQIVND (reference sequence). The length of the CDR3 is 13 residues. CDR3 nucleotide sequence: TGTGCCAGTACGGCCCATCGAGACTATGGCTACACCTTC. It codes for CASTAHRDYGYTF.

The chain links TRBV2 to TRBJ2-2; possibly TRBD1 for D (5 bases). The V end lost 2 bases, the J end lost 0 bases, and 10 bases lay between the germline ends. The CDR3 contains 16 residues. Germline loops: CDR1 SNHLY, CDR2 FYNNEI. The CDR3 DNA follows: TGTGCCAGCAGTGAACAGGGTACCGCGAACACCGGGGAGCTGTTTTTT. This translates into CASSEQGTANTGELFF. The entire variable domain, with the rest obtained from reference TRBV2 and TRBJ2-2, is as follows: EPEVTQTPSHQVTQMGQEVILRCVPISNHLYFYWYRQILGQKVEFLVSFYNNEISEKSEIFDDQFSVERPDGSNFTLKIRSTKLEDSAMYFCASSEQGTANTGELFFGEGSRLTVL.

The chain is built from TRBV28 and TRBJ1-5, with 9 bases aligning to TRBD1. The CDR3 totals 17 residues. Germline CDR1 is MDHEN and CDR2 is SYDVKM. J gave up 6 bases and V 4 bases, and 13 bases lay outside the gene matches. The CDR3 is CASSSEGQGGRGQPQHF. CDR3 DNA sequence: TGTGCCAGCAGTTCCGAGGGACAGGGAGGCCGGGGTCAGCCCCAGCATTTT.

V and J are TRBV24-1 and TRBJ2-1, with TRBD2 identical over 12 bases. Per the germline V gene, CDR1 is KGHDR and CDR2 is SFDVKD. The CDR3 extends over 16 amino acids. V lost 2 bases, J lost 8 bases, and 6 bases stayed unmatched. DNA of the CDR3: TGTGCCACCAGTGATTCGACTAGCGGGAGATTCGATGAGCAGTTCTTC. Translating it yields CATSDSTSGRFDEQFF.